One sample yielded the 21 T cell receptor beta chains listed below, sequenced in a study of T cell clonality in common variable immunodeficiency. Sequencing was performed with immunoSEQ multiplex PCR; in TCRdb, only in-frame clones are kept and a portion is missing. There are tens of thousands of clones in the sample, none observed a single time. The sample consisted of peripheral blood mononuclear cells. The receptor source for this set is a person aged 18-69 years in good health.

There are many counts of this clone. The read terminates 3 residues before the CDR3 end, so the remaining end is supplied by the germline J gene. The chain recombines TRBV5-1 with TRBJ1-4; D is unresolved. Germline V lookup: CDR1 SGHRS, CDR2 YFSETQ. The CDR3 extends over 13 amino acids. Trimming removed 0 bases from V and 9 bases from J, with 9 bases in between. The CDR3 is CASSLAQFKKLFF. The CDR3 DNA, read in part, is TGCGCCAGCAGCTTGGCTCAGTTTAAAAAA. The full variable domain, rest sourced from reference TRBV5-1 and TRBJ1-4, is KAGVTQTPRYLIKTRGQQVTLSCSPISGHRSVSWYQQTPGQGLQFLFEYFSETQRNKGNFPGRFSGRQFSNSRSEMNVSTLELGDSALYLCASSLAQFKKLFFGSGTQLSVL.

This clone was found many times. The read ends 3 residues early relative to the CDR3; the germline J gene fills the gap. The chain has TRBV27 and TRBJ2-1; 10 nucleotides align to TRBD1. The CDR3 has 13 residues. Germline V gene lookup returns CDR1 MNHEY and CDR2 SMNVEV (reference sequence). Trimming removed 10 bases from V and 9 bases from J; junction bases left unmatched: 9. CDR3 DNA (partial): TGTGCCACCCGAAGGGACAGGGGTATTGAG. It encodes CATRRDRGIE. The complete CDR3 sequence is CATRRDRGIEQFF.

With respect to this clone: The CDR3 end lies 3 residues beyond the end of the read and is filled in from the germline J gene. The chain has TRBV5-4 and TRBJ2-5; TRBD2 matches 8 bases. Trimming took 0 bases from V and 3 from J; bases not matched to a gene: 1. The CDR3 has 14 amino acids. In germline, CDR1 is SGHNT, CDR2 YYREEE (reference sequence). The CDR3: CASSLVAGKETQYF. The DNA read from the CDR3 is TGTGCCAGCAGCTTGGTAGCGGGGAAAGAGACC.

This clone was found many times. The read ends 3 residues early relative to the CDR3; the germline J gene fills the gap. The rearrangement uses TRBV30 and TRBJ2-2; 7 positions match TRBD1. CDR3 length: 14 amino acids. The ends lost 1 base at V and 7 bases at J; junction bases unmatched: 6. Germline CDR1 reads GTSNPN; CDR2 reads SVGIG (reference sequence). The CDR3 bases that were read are TGTGCCTGGAGTGACAGGGGTTGGAGCGGGGAG. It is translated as CAWSDRGWSGE. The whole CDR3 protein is CAWSDRGWSGELFF. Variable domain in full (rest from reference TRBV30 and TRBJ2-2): SQTIHQWPATLVQPVGSPLSLECTVEGTSNPNLYWYRQAAGRGLQLLFYSVGIGQISSEVPQNLSASRPQDRQFILSSKKLLLSDSGFYLCAWSDRGWSGELFFGEGSRLTVL.

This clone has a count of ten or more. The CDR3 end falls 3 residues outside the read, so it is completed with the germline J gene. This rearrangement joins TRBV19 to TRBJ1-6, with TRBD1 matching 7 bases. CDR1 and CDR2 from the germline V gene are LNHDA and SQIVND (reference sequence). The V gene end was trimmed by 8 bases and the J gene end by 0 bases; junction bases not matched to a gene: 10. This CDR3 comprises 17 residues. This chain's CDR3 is CASGLGQASSYNSPLHF. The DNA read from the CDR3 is TGTGCCAGTGGCCTCGGACAGGCGAGCTCCTATAATTCACCC.

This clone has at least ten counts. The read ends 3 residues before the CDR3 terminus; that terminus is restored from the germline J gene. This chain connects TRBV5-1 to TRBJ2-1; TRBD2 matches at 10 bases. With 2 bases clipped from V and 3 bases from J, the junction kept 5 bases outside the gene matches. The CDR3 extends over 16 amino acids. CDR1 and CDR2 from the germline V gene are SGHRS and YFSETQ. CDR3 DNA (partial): TGCGCCAGCAGCTTAGAAGCGGGGGGGTACTACAATGAG. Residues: CASSLEAGGYYNE. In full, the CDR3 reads CASSLEAGGYYNEQFF.

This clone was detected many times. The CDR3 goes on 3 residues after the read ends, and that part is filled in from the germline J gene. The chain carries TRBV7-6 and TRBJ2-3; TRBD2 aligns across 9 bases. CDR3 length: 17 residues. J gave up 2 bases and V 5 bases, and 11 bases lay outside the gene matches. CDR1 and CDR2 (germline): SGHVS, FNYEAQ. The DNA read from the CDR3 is TGTGCCAGCAGCCGAATTCCTAGCGGGGAAATCACAGATACG. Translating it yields CASSRIPSGEITDT. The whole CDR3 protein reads CASSRIPSGEITDTQYF.

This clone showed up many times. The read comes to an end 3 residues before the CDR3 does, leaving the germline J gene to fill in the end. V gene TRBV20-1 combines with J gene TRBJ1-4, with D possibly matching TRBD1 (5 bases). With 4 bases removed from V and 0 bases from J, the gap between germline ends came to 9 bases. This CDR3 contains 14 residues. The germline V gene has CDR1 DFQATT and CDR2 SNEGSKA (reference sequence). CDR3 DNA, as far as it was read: TGCAGTGCTAACGGGGGGACAACTAATGAAAAA. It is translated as CSANGGTTNEK. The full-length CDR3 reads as CSANGGTTNEKLFF.

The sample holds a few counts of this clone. CDR3 region: CASSDAGGGRNEQYF. Partial CDR3 DNA: TGTGCCAGCAGTGATGCTGGCGGGGGGCGGAACGAG. The V and J genes are TRBV2 and TRBJ2-7, with 8 bases lining up with TRBD2. The read finishes 3 residues shy of the CDR3 end, and the germline J gene is used to complete it. Germline V gene lookup returns CDR1 SNHLY and CDR2 FYNNEI. The CDR3 covers 15 residues. V dropped 3 bases and J dropped 5; count of bases not matched to a gene: 9.

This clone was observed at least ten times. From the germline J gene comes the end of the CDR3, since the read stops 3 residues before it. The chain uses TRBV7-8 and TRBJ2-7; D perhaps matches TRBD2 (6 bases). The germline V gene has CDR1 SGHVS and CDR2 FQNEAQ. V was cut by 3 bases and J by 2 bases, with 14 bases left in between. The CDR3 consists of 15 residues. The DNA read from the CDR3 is TGTGCCAGCAGCTTGGAGGGCAGGGCCACCTACGAG. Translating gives CASSLEGRATYE. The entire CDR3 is CASSLEGRATYEQYF.

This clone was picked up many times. The CDR3 DNA, read in part, is TGCGCCAGCAGTACTCCGGGGTCTGGGATCGATGAG. Translating it yields CASSTPGSGIDE. The CDR3 in full is CASSTPGSGIDEQFF. This chain uses TRBV23-1 with TRBJ2-1; a possible D gene is TRBD2 (5 bases). The CDR3 end falls 3 residues outside the read, so it is completed with the germline J gene. TRBV23-1 is noted as an ORF with a role that remains uncertain. V was shortened by 5 bases and J by 8 bases, with 19 bases between the two germline ends. The CDR3 sequence is 15 residues long.

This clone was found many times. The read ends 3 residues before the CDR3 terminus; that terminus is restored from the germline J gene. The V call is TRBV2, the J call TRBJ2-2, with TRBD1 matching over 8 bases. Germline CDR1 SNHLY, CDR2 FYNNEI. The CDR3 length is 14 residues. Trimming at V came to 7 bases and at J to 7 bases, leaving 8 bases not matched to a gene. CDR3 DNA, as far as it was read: TGTGCCAGCACGATACAGGGGGTGATCGGGGAG. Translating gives CASTIQGVIGE. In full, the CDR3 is CASTIQGVIGELFF.

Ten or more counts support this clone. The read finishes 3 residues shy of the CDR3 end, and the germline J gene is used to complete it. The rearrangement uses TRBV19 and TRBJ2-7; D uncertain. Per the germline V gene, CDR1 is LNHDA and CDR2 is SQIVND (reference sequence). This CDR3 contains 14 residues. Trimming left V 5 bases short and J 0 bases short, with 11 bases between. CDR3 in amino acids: CASSLSLSSYEQYF. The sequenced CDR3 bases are TGTGCCAGTAGTTTGAGCCTTAGCTCCTACGAG.

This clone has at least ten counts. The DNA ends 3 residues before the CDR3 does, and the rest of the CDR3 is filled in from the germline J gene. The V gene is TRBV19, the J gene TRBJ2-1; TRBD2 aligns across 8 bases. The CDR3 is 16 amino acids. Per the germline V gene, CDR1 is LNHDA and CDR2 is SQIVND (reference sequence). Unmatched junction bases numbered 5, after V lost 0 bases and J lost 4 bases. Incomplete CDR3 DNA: TGTGCCAGTAGTATAGATAGCAGCGGGGGTTACAATGAG. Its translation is CASSIDSSGGYNE. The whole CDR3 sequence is CASSIDSSGGYNEQFF.

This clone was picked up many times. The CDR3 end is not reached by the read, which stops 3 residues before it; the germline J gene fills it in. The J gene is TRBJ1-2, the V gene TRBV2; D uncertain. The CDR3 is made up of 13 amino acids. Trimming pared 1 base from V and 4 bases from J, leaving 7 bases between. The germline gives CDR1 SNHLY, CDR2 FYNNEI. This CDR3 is CASSEDFAYGYTF. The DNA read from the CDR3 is TGTGCCAGCAGTGAAGACTTTGCCTATGGC.

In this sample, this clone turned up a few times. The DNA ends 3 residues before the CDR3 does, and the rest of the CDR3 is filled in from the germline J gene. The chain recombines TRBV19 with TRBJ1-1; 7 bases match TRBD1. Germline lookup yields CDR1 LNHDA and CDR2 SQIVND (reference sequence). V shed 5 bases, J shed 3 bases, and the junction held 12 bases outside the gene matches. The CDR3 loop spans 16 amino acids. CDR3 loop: CASSPIFTGADTEAFF. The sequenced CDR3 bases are TGTGCCAGTAGTCCAATCTTTACAGGGGCGGACACTGAA. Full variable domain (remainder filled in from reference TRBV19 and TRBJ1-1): DGGITQSPKYLFRKEGQNVTLSCEQNLNHDAMYWYRQDPGQGLRLIYYSQIVNDFQKGDIAEGYSVSREKKESFPLTVTSAQKNPTAFYLCASSPIFTGADTEAFFGQGTRLTVV.

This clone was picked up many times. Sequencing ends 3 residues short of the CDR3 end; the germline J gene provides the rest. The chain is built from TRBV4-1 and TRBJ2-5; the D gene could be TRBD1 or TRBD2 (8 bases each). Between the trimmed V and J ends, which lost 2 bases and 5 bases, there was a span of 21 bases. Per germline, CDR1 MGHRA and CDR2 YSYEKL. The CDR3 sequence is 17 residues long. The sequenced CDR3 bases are TGCGCCAGCAGCCAAATGGGGGCAGGGGGCGGGAGGGAGACC. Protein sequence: CASSQMGAGGGRET. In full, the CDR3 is CASSQMGAGGGRETQYF.

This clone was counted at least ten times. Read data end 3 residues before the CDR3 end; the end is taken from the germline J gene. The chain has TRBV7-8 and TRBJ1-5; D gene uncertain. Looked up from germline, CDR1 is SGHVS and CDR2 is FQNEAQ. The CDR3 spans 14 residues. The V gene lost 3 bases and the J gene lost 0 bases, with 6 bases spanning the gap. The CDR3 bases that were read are TGTGCCAGCAGCTTCAAGGGTAGCAATCAGCCC. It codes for CASSFKGSNQP. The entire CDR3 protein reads CASSFKGSNQPQHF.

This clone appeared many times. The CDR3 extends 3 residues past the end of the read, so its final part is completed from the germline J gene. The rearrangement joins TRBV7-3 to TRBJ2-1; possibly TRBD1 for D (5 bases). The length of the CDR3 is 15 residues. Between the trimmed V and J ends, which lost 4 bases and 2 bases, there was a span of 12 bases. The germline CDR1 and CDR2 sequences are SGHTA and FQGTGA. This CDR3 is CASSSDSLPYNEQFF. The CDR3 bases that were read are TGTGCCAGCAGCTCCGACAGCCTTCCCTACAATGAG.

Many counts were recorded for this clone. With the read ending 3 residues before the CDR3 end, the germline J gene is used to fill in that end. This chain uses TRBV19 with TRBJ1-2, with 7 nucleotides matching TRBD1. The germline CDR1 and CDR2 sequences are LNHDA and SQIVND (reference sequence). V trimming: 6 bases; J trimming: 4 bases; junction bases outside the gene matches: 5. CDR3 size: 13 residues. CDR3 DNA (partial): TGTGCCAGTAGGTTCCGGGACAGCTATGGC. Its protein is CASRFRDSYG. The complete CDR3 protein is CASRFRDSYGYTF.

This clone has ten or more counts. The DNA read from the CDR3 is TGTGCCATCAATACGGGGATCACCGGGGAG. Its protein is CAINTGITGE. The entire CDR3 protein reads CAINTGITGELFF. The chain has TRBV10-3 and TRBJ2-2; possible D gene TRBD2, 5 bases. The read terminates 3 residues ahead of where the CDR3 ends, so the germline J gene completes it. V dropped 7 bases and J dropped 4 bases, with 10 bases sitting between them. Germline-derived CDR1 and CDR2 are ENHRY and SYGVKD. CDR3 length: 13 residues.